Each of the 24 T cell receptor beta chains below was sequenced from the same sample in a study of blood T cell repertoires in COVID-19. Produced via immunoSEQ multiplex PCR; TCRdb's table is partial and in-frame only. This repertoire shows 100,000 or so clones, roughly 92% found once; its top ten account for around 5.4%. Material for sequencing was peripheral blood. Receptors originate from a man aged 65 to 85 with acute or convalescent COVID-19.

V and J are TRBV5-1 and TRBJ2-5; 10 bases are a match to TRBD1. CDR1 and CDR2 from the germline V gene are SGHRS and YFSETQ. V was clipped by 3 bases and J by 1 base; unmatched bases: 3. CDR3 length: 15 amino acids. CDR3 loop: CASSSGQGGQETQYF. The CDR3 DNA follows: TGCGCCAGCAGCTCCGGACAGGGGGGCCAAGAGACCCAGTACTTC.

V and J are TRBV12-5 and TRBJ2-1, with D possibly being TRBD2 (5 bases). Trimming took 1 base from V and 8 from J, leaving 15 bases between them. Germline assignment: CDR1 LGHNT and CDR2 FRNRAP. The CDR3 spans 15 residues. CDR3 region: CASGLDVRGSHEQFF. As DNA, the CDR3 is TGTGCTAGTGGTTTGGACGTTCGAGGGAGCCATGAGCAGTTCTTC.

The chain links TRBV30 to TRBJ1-5, with 7 bases lining up with TRBD1. Germline V gene lookup returns CDR1 GTSNPN and CDR2 SVGIG (reference sequence). V was pared by 8 bases and J by 7 bases, with 14 bases of the junction left unmatched. The CDR3 extends over 14 amino acids. The CDR3 region is CAARGRQGGQPQHF. CDR3 bases: TGTGCCGCTCGCGGTCGACAGGGAGGACAGCCCCAGCATTTT.

The chain recombines TRBV2 with TRBJ1-2; TRBD1 matches 11 bases. The length of the CDR3 is 14 residues. Trimming cost V 6 bases and J 3 bases; bases outside gene matches: 3. Germline lookup yields CDR1 SNHLY and CDR2 FYNNEI. CDR3 coding DNA: TGTGCCAGCAGCGGACAGGGGGCGGACTATGGCTACACCTTC. Encoded protein: CASSGQGADYGYTF.

This clone was observed a handful of times. This rearrangement joins TRBV6-1 to TRBJ2-1; TRBD2 matches at 11 bases. The CDR3 has 15 residues. CDR1 and CDR2 from the germline V gene are MNHNS and SASEGT. J lost 7 bases, V lost 2 bases, and 4 bases had no gene match. Written as DNA, the CDR3 is TGTGCCAGCAGTGAACCGGGACTAGCGGTAAATGAGCAGTTCTTC. This sequence encodes CASSEPGLAVNEQFF.

This chain uses TRBV2 with TRBJ1-5, with 11 nucleotides matching TRBD1. The CDR3 sequence is 17 residues long. Germline V CDR1 and CDR2: SNHLY, FYNNEI. V was pared by 8 bases and J by 0 bases, with 9 bases of the junction left unmatched. CDR3 coding DNA: TGTGCCAGCTACGGGGGGACAGGGGGGAGTAGCAATCAGCCCCAGCATTTT. The encoded protein is CASYGGTGGSSNQPQHF.

The chain links TRBV27 to TRBJ1-1; no clear D gene. V lost 2 bases and J 4 bases, leaving 14 bases between the germline ends. The CDR3 consists of 15 residues. Germline CDR1 reads MNHEY; CDR2 reads SMNVEV (reference sequence). CDR3 nucleotides: TGTGCCAGCAGTTTAGCACAGACCCTGCTCACTGAAGCTTTCTTT. Amino acid sequence: CASSLAQTLLTEAFF.

This chain uses TRBV10-3 with TRBJ1-2; no firm D call. The CDR3 runs 14 residues. Germline loops: CDR1 ENHRY, CDR2 SYGVKD. Trimming shortened V by 6 bases and J by 0 bases, and 11 bases separated the two germline ends. This CDR3 is CAIRPEGSNYGYTF. CDR3 DNA: TGTGCCATCAGGCCGGAGGGCTCTAACTATGGCTACACCTTC.

This clone has only one observation. V gene TRBV30 combines with J gene TRBJ2-3; D call uncertain. CDR1 and CDR2 from the germline V gene are GTSNPN and SVGIG (reference sequence). The CDR3 is made up of 11 amino acids. The germline V and J ends were trimmed by 2 bases and 4 bases, with 4 bases remaining between them. The DNA of the CDR3 is TGTGCCTGGAGTACGGCAGATACGCAGTATTTT. This gives the protein CAWSTADTQYF. Full variable domain (outside the CDR3, taken from reference TRBV30 and TRBJ2-3): SQTIHQWPATLVQPVGSPLSLECTVEGTSNPNLYWYRQAAGRGLQLLFYSVGIGQISSEVPQNLSASRPQDRQFILSSKKLLLSDSGFYLCAWSTADTQYFGPGTRLTVL.

The chain links TRBV18 to TRBJ2-7; 9 nucleotides match TRBD1. CDR1 and CDR2 (germline): KGHSH, LQKENI. Trimming at V came to 2 bases and at J to 3 bases, leaving 5 bases not matched to a gene. The length of the CDR3 is 15 residues. CDR3: CASSPGTGTIYEQYF. As DNA, the CDR3 is TGTGCCAGCTCACCAGGGACAGGGACAATCTACGAGCAGTACTTC.

The chain combines TRBV6-2 or TRBV6-3 with TRBJ2-5; no clear D gene. CDR1 MNHEY and CDR2 SVGEGT come from the germline V gene. The length of the CDR3 is 13 residues. V lost 6 bases to trimming and J lost 5 bases, with 13 bases between them. This chain's CDR3 is CASSPLPPETQYF. The CDR3 DNA reads as TGTGCCAGCAGCCCTCTACCCCCTGAGACCCAGTACTTC.

This clone was found once. This rearrangement joins TRBV7-9 to TRBJ2-7, with 8 positions matching TRBD2. Germline-derived CDR1 and CDR2 are SEHNR and FQNEAQ (reference sequence). The CDR3 extends over 14 amino acids. The junction had 11 bases not matched to a gene; V was cut back by 7 bases and J by 6 bases. CDR3 residues: CASNFIAGGLEQYF. The CDR3 coding sequence is TGTGCCAGCAACTTTATTGCGGGAGGTCTCGAGCAGTACTTC.

The rearrangement uses TRBV15 and TRBJ1-4; D is uncertain. The CDR3 loop spans 13 amino acids. V was trimmed by 2 bases and J by 5 bases, leaving 6 bases between them. CDR1 and CDR2 (germline): LNHNV, YYDKDF (reference sequence). The CDR3 region is CATSRPPNEKLFF. The CDR3 DNA reads TGTGCCACCAGCAGACCCCCAAATGAAAAACTGTTTTTT.

The V gene is TRBV7-9, the J gene TRBJ1-1; D unclear. Germline CDR1 SEHNR, CDR2 FQNEAQ (reference sequence). The ends were cut back, 2 bases at V and 6 bases at J, with 13 bases in the middle. The CDR3 extends over 14 amino acids. CDR3 in DNA: TGTGCCAGCAGCTTAACCTCGCAGGTGGCTGAAGCTTTCTTT. Translation: CASSLTSQVAEAFF.

This chain joins TRBV4-1 and TRBJ1-3; 7 nucleotides agree with TRBD1. The trim removed 3 bases at V and 0 bases at J, leaving 5 bases unmatched. The CDR3 extends over 16 amino acids. Germline CDR1 is MGHRA and CDR2 is YSYEKL. The CDR3 loop is CASSQPGGSSGNTIYF. The CDR3 DNA reads TGCGCCAGCAGCCAGCCAGGGGGATCCTCTGGAAACACCATATATTTT.

This clone was counted once. This chain links TRBV5-4 with TRBJ1-1; a weak D match, TRBD1 (5 bases). CDR3 length: 16 residues. Germline V gene data show CDR1 as SGHNT and CDR2 as YYREEE (reference sequence). The ends were cut back, 0 bases at V and 3 bases at J, with 15 bases in the middle. The CDR3 reads CASSLVPVGGDTEAFF. The CDR3 DNA is TGTGCCAGCAGCTTGGTCCCAGTGGGGGGAGACACTGAAGCTTTCTTT. Combining the CDR3 with reference TRBV5-4 and TRBJ1-1 gives the whole variable domain ETGVTQSPTHLIKTRGQQVTLRCSSQSGHNTVSWYQQALGQGPQFIFQYYREEENGRGNFPPRFSGLQFPNYSSELNVNALELDDSALYLCASSLVPVGGDTEAFFGQGTRLTVV.

V is TRBV7-2 and J is TRBJ1-2; 7 nucleotides agree with TRBD1. CDR3 size: 19 residues. Trimming took 4 bases from V and 4 from J; bases not matched to a gene: 21. Germline V CDR1 and CDR2: SGHTA, FQGNSA. The CDR3 loop is CASSSRADHSGQALYGYTF. The CDR3 nucleotides read TGTGCCAGCAGCTCCCGAGCCGACCATTCTGGACAGGCGCTCTATGGCTACACCTTC.

The chain links TRBV2 to TRBJ1-4, with TRBD1 matching over 8 bases. There are 15 residues in the CDR3. V was clipped by 6 bases and J by 3 bases; unmatched bases: 6. CDR1 is SNHLY and CDR2 is FYNNEI in the germline V gene. The CDR3: CASRLQGAANEKLFF. The CDR3 DNA is TGTGCCAGCAGACTGCAGGGGGCCGCTAATGAAAAACTGTTTTTT.

The sample holds one count of this clone. The chain links TRBV18 to TRBJ2-7, with D possibly matching TRBD2 (5 bases). Germline V CDR1 and CDR2: KGHSH, LQKENI. The CDR3 extends over 14 amino acids. Trimming cost V 2 bases and J 5 bases, with 13 bases left between them. The CDR3, as DNA: TGTGCCAGCTCACCATCCCCCGGGGTACACGAGCAGTACTTC. It is translated as CASSPSPGVHEQYF. Filled out from reference TRBV18 and TRBJ2-7, the complete variable domain reads NAGVMQNPRHLVRRRGQEARLRCSPMKGHSHVYWYRQLPEEGLKFMVYLQKENIIDESGMPKERFSAEFPKEGPSILRIQQVVRGDSAAYFCASSPSPGVHEQYFGPGTRLTVT.

The chain employs TRBV5-1 and TRBJ2-2; D gene unclear. Per germline, CDR1 SGHRS and CDR2 YFSETQ. Trimming left V 3 bases short and J 5 bases short, with 8 bases between. The length of the CDR3 is 13 residues. The CDR3 sequence is CASSYQLTGELFF. The CDR3 region has the DNA TGCGCCAGCAGCTATCAGTTAACCGGGGAGCTGTTTTTT.

This clone has only one observation. The rearrangement uses TRBV12-3 or TRBV12-4 and TRBJ2-7, with a tentative D call TRBD2 (5 bases). The CDR3 loop spans 13 amino acids. V lost 3 bases to trimming and J lost 3 bases, with 9 bases between them. CDR3 amino acids: CASSLVRGYEQYF. CDR3 nucleotides: TGTGCCAGCAGTTTGGTACGGGGCTACGAGCAGTACTTC.

The V gene is TRBV6-5, the J gene TRBJ2-7, with 8 bases that match TRBD1. The CDR3 covers 15 residues. Germline V gene lookup returns CDR1 MNHEY and CDR2 SVGAGI. V lost 0 bases to trimming and J lost 2 bases; unmatched junction nucleotides: 3. DNA for the CDR3: TGTGCCAGCAGTTACTCCAGGGGGCTACCCTACGAGCAGTACTTC. Its protein is CASSYSRGLPYEQYF.

The J gene is TRBJ2-7, the V gene TRBV5-1; possible D gene TRBD1, 5 bases. Trimming removed 4 bases at V and 1 base at J, with 18 bases between. The CDR3 is 16 amino acids. Germline assignment: CDR1 SGHRS and CDR2 YFSETQ. This chain's CDR3 is CASSPLGALSSYEQYF. The DNA of the CDR3 is TGCGCCAGCAGCCCCCTAGGGGCACTGAGTTCCTACGAGCAGTACTTC.

The gene calls are TRBV5-1 and TRBJ1-4; 8 bases agree with TRBD1. This CDR3 contains 15 residues. The trim removed 5 bases at V and 8 bases at J, leaving 11 bases unmatched. Per germline, CDR1 SGHRS and CDR2 YFSETQ. The CDR3 sequence: CASRGAGGAAEKLFF. In nucleotides, the CDR3 is TGCGCCAGCAGGGGGGCAGGGGGCGCCGCGGAAAAACTGTTTTTT.